Shown below are 12 T cell receptor beta chains from a single sample sequenced in a study of CD8+ T cells in alopecia areata. Treatment here: oral pan-JAK inhibitor, 5-10 mg twice daily. cDNA serving as the sequencing template came from extracted, reverse transcribed RNA. This table comes from immunoSEQ multiplex PCR, and its TCRdb copy is limited to in-frame clones, with some not included. In the table there are over 60,000 clones, around 46% of which are singletons. The source was CD8+ T cells sorted from blood, collected around week 37, from a patient treated with tofacitinib. The receptors originated from a human donor with alopecia areata.

This chain joins TRBV27 and TRBJ2-3; D gene ambiguous. V lost 1 base and J 0 bases, leaving 11 bases between the germline ends. CDR1 and CDR2 from the germline V gene are MNHEY and SMNVEV (reference sequence). CDR3 length: 16 residues. CDR3 DNA sequence: TGTGCCAGCAGTTTATACGGAAAAACCAGCACAGATACGCAGTATTTT. It is translated as CASSLYGKTSTDTQYF.

The CDR3 is CATFSRTDTQYF. The CDR3 DNA reads as TGTGCCACCTTCAGCCGCACAGATACGCAGTATTTT. J is TRBJ2-3 and V is TRBV19, with D hard to call. The CDR3 is 12 residues long. Trimming stripped 10 bases from V and 1 base from J, with 9 bases between. The germline gives CDR1 LNHDA, CDR2 SQIVND (reference sequence).

The J gene is TRBJ1-3, the V gene TRBV5-6; TRBD1 is a possible D gene (6 bases). The CDR3 runs to 13 residues. Germline lookup yields CDR1 SGHDT and CDR2 YYEEEE. V lost 2 bases and J lost 7, with 10 bases in between. The CDR3 sequence is CASSFQGGNTIYF. CDR3 bases: TGTGCCAGCAGCTTCCAAGGGGGGAACACCATATATTTT.

The gene calls are TRBV27 and TRBJ2-5; 9 bases fit TRBD2. This CDR3 is 16 amino acids long. Germline CDR1 reads MNHEY; CDR2 reads SMNVEV (reference sequence). With 1 base clipped from V and 4 bases from J, the junction kept 7 bases outside the gene matches. The CDR3 nucleotides are TGTGCCAGCAGTTTATGGGCGGGAGGGCGAATAGAGACCCAGTACTTC. This gives the protein CASSLWAGGRIETQYF.

The chain combines TRBV15 with TRBJ2-7, with unresolved D. CDR3 length: 15 residues. The V gene's germline CDR1 is LNHNV and CDR2 YYDKDF (reference sequence). The ends were cut back, 3 bases at V and 2 bases at J, with 14 bases in the middle. CDR3 amino acids: CATSSQNGWTYEQYF. CDR3 coding DNA: TGTGCCACCAGCAGTCAGAACGGGTGGACCTACGAGCAGTACTTC.

This chain connects TRBV29-1 to TRBJ1-1, with D hard to call. The V and J ends lost 5 bases and 6 bases respectively, with 10 bases between them. CDR1 is SQVTM, CDR2 ANQGSEA, per germline. The CDR3 runs 11 residues. The DNA for the CDR3 is TGCAGCGTTCTAGGCTCGGCTGAAGCTTTCTTT. It is translated as CSVLGSAEAFF.

This clone was counted ten times or more. The chain links TRBV5-6 to TRBJ1-1; D not certain. CDR3 length: 14 residues. The germline V gene has CDR1 SGHDT and CDR2 YYEEEE. Between the trimmed V and J ends, which lost 3 bases and 1 base, there was a span of 10 bases. As DNA, the CDR3 is TGTGCCAGCAGCTCCCGTTGGGCGAACACTGAAGCTTTCTTT. Translating gives CASSSRWANTEAFF.

CDR3 amino acids: CASSFLAGANIQYF. The CDR3 DNA follows: TGTGCCAGCAGCTTTCTAGCGGGGGCGAACATTCAGTACTTC. This chain links TRBV7-9 with TRBJ2-4, with TRBD2 matching 10 bases. Germline assignment: CDR1 SEHNR and CDR2 FQNEAQ (reference sequence). The CDR3 runs 14 residues. The V segment lost 3 bases and the J segment 7 bases; nucleotides outside the gene matches: 3.

The CDR3 nucleotides are TGCGCCAGCAGCCAAGAAGGCTCGCTTAACGAGCAGTACTTC. It translates to CASSQEGSLNEQYF. The chain combines TRBV4-1 with TRBJ2-7; D not resolved. Germline CDR1 and CDR2: MGHRA and YSYEKL. There are 14 residues in the CDR3. Trimming removed 0 bases from V and 5 bases from J, with 11 bases in between.

V gene TRBV19 combines with J gene TRBJ1-1, with TRBD1 as a possible D gene (5 bases). There are 13 residues in the CDR3. CDR1 is LNHDA and CDR2 is SQIVND in the germline V gene (reference sequence). Trimming removed 4 bases at V and 0 bases at J, with 6 bases between. CDR3 coding DNA: TGTGCCAGTAGTAGGGGGATGAACACTGAAGCTTTCTTT. This translates into CASSRGMNTEAFF. Together with reference TRBV19 and TRBJ1-1, the CDR3 gives the full variable domain: DGGITQSPKYLFRKEGQNVTLSCEQNLNHDAMYWYRQDPGQGLRLIYYSQIVNDFQKGDIAEGYSVSREKKESFPLTVTSAQKNPTAFYLCASSRGMNTEAFFGQGTRLTVV.

There are a few counts of this clone. The V and J genes are TRBV29-1 and TRBJ2-2, with 9 nucleotides matching TRBD1. The CDR3 loop spans 15 amino acids. Trimming removed 3 bases from V and 3 bases from J; junction bases left unmatched: 5. The germline V gene encodes CDR1 SQVTM and CDR2 ANQGSEA. DNA for the CDR3: TGCAGCGTTGACATACAGGGGGCGCACACCGGGGAGCTGTTTTTT. Protein: CSVDIQGAHTGELFF.

This rearrangement joins TRBV29-1 to TRBJ2-3; 15 bases are a match to TRBD2. Germline CDR1 and CDR2: SQVTM and ANQGSEA. CDR3 length: 18 residues. V lost 6 bases and J lost 3; bases outside the gene matches: 13. DNA of the CDR3: TGCAGCGTGTTGGCAATGGGACTAGCGGGAGGTGGGACAGATACGCAGTATTTT. Translating gives CSVLAMGLAGGGTDTQYF.